The clone carrying this T cell receptor (beta chain) was seen only a few times. Its specificity is not known. The CDR3 has 15 residues. V lost 2 bases, J lost 5 bases, and 16 bases lay in between. CDR1 and CDR2 from the germline V gene are SGDLS and YYNGEE. This sample is part of a study of Graves' ophthalmopathy and Graves' hyperthyroidism. Investigators amplified TCR beta CDR3 regions from RNA transcripts. After a first-round RT-PCR with HTBI primers, a second-round multiplex PCR was run. TCRdb called the multiplex PCR reads again in MiXCR, with one record for every CDR3 protein. The sample lists some 750,000 distinct CDR3 sequences; 35% to 50% were seen once. General study findings and limits: Blood also harbored most expanded thyroid clonotypes above 0.001 frequency.

The receptor was derived from an adult man with Graves' ophthalmopathy. Specimen: peripheral blood. This chain connects TRBV9 to TRBJ1-2, with D possibly TRBD1 on 6 matching bases. The CDR3, as DNA: TGTGCCAGCAGCGTCTCCAAACTACAGGGATATGGCTACACCTTC. Protein product: CASSVSKLQGYGYTF. Full variable domain (outside the CDR3, taken from reference TRBV9 and TRBJ1-2): DSGVTQTPKHLITATGQRVTLRCSPRSGDLSVYWYQQSLDQGLQFLIQYYNGEERAKGNILERFSAQQFPDLHSELNLSSLELGDSALYFCASSVSKLQGYGYTFGSGTRLTVV.